This TCR beta chain was retrieved from a study of control samples from healthy donors and cancer patients (dated by TCRdb to the early 2020s). Notes on this clone: Its antigen has not been determined. No base-level quality is on record; no much larger clone is a single base apart.

Library construction relied on the immunoSEQ multiplex PCR assay. TCRdb carries this immuneACCESS record with in-frame sequences only. Its versions omit some clonotypes, under half of them owing to an unresolved V gene in the studies checked, with the rest unexplained. The sample table contains some 150,000 clones; only one count was recorded for 91% of them. The ten largest clones take up approximately 7% of the sample. Cut back by 0 bases and 4 bases, the V and J ends lie 3 bases apart. The CDR3 numbers 12 residues from cysteine through phenylalanine. The entry retains the CDR3 DNA only, 36 bases that are in frame from base 1.

The sequence derives from a man between 18 and 29 years old in good health. The chain is made from TRBV5-3 and TRBJ2-3; the D gene cannot be named for sure. TRBV5-3 is an ORF, and what it does is uncertain. Sequenced sample: blood. The DNA sequence is as follows: TGTGCCAGAAGCTTGGCCGCAGATACGCAGTATTTT. This encodes CARSLAADTQYF.